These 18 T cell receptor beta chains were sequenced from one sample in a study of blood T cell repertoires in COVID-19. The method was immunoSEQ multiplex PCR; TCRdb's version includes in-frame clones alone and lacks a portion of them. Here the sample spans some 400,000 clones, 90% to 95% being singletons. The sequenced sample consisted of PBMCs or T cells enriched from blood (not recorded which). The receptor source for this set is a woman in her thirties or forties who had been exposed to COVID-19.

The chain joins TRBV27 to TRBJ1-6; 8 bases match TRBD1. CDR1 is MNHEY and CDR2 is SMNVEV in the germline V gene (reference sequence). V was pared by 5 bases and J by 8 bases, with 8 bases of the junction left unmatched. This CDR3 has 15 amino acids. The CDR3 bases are TGTGCCAGCAGTCCAGCGGACAGGGTCTATTCACCCCTCCACTTT. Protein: CASSPADRVYSPLHF.

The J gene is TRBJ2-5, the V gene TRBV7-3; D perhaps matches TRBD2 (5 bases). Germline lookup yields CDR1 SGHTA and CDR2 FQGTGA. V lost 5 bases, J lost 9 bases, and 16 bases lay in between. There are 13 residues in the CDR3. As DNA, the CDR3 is TGTGCCAGCAGCCCCAGAAACCAGGAGGCCCAGTACTTC. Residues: CASSPRNQEAQYF.

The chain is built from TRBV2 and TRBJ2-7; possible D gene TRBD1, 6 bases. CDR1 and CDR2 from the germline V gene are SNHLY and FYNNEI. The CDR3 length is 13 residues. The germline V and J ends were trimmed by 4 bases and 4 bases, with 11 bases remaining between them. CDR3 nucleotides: TGTGCCAGCAGTGTGGACAGTATTTACGAGCAGTACTTC. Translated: CASSVDSIYEQYF. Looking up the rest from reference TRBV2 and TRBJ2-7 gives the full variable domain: EPEVTQTPSHQVTQMGQEVILRCVPISNHLYFYWYRQILGQKVEFLVSFYNNEISEKSEIFDDQFSVERPDGSNFTLKIRSTKLEDSAMYFCASSVDSIYEQYFGPGTRLTVT.

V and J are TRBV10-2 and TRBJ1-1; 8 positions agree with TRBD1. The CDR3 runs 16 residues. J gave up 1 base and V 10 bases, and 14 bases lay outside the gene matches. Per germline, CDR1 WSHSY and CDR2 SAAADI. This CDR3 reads CATRAGGGSRNTEAFF. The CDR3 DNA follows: TGCGCCACCCGGGCAGGGGGCGGTTCTAGGAACACTGAAGCTTTCTTT.

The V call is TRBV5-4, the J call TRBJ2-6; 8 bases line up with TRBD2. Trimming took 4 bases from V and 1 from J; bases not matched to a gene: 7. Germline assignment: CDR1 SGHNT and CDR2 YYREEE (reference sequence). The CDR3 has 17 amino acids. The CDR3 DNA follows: TGTGCCAGCAGCCGAAATAGCGGGGCGTCTGGGGCCAACGTCCTGACTTTC. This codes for CASSRNSGASGANVLTF.

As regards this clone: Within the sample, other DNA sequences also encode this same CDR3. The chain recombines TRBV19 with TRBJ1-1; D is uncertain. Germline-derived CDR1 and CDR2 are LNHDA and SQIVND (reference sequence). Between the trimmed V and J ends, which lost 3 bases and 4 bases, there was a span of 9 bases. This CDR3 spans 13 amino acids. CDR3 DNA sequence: TGTGCCAGTAGTATGGCACGTGGCACTGAAGCTTTCTTT. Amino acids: CASSMARGTEAFF.

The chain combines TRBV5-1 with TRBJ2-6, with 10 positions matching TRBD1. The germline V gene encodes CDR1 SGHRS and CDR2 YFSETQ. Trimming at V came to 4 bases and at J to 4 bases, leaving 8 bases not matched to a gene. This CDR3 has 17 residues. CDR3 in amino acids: CASSADRGLGGANVLTF. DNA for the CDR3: TGCGCCAGCAGCGCAGACAGGGGGCTAGGAGGGGCCAACGTCCTGACTTTC.

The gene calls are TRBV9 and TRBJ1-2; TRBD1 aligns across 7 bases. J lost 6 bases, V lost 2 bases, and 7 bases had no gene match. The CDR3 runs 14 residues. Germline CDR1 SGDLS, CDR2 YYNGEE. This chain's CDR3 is CASSVKRQGDGYTF. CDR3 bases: TGTGCCAGCAGCGTCAAACGACAGGGCGATGGCTACACCTTC.

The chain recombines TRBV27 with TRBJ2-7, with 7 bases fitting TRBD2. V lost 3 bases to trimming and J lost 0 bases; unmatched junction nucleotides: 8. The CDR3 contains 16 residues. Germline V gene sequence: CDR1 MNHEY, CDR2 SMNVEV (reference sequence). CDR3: CASSFRGERDSYEQYF. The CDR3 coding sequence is TGTGCCAGCAGTTTTCGGGGGGAGCGCGACTCCTACGAGCAGTACTTC.

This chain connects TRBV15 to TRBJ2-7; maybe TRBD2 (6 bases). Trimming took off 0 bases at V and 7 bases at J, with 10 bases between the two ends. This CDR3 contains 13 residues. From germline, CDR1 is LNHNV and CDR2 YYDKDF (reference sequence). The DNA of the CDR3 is TGTGCCACCAGCAGAGATCAGGAGGGGGAGCAGTACTTC. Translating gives CATSRDQEGEQYF.

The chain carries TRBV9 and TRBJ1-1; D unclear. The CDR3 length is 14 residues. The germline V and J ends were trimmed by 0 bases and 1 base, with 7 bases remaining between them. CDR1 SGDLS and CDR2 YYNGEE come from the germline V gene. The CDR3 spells CASSVGEGNTEAFF. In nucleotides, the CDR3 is TGTGCCAGCAGCGTAGGGGAGGGGAACACTGAAGCTTTCTTT.

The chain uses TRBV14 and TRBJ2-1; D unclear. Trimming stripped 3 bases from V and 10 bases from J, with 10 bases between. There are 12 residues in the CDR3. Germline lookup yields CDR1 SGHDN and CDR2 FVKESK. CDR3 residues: CASSHDTHEQFF. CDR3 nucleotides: TGTGCCAGCAGCCATGACACCCACGAGCAGTTCTTC.

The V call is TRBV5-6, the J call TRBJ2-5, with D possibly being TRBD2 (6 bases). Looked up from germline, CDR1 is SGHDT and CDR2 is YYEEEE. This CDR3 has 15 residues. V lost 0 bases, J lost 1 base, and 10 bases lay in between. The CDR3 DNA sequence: TGTGCCAGCAGCTTGGCCGGGGGACTCCAAGAGACCCAGTACTTC. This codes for CASSLAGGLQETQYF.

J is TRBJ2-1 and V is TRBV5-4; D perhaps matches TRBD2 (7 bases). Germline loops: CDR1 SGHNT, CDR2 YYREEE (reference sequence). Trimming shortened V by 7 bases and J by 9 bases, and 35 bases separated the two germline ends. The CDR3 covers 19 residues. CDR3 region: CASLKRPFGAGTHGVEQFF. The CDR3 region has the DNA TGTGCCAGCCTAAAGAGACCATTCGGAGCGGGGACACATGGGGTTGAGCAGTTCTTC.

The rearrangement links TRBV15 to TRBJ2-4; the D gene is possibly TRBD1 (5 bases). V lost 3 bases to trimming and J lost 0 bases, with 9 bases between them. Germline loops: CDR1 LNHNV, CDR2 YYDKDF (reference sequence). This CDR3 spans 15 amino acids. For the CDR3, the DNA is TGTGCCACCAGCAGTCCCAGGGTAGCCAAAAACATTCAGTACTTC. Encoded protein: CATSSPRVAKNIQYF. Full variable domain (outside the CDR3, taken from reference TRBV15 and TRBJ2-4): DAMVIQNPRYQVTQFGKPVTLSCSQTLNHNVMYWYQQKSSQAPKLLFHYYDKDFNNEADTPDNFQSRRPNTSFCFLDIRSPGLGDTAMYLCATSSPRVAKNIQYFGAGTRLSVL.

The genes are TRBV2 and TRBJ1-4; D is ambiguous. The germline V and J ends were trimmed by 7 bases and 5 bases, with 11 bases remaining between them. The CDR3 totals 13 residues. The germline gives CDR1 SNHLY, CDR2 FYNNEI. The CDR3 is CASTAGWNEKLFF. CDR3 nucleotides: TGTGCCAGCACGGCAGGCTGGAATGAAAAACTGTTTTTT.

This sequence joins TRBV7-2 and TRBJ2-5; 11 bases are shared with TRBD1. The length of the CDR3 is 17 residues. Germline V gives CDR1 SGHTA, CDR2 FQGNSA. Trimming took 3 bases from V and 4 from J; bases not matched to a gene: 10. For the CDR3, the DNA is TGTGCCAGCAGCTTTGCCGGGACAGGGGGTTCTTTAGAGACCCAGTACTTC. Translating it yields CASSFAGTGGSLETQYF.

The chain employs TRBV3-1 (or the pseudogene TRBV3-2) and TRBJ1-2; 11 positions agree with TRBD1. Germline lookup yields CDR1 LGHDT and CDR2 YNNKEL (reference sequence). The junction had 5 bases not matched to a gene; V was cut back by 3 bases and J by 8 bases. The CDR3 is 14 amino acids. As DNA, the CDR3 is TGTGCCAGCAGCCAGGACAGGGGGCGCGGAGGCTACACCTTC. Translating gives CASSQDRGRGGYTF.